Listed here is a single T cell receptor beta chain. This clonotype was seen at least ten times. It has no known antigen specificity. No base quality values were provided; no much bigger clone lies one nucleotide off. PBMCs were isolated by Ficoll-Paque density gradient centrifugation. This specimen belongs to a study of T-cell memory formation after mild COVID-19 (dated by TCRdb to the early 2020s). Study-level background: Most TCR sequence clusters were specific to one of the two donors. T-cell clones expanding and contracting after mild COVID-19 in a couple of donors were tracked by longitudinal TCRalpha and TCRbeta repertoire sequencing. The cohort comprised two young, previously healthy adult volunteers, one female and one male. Study-level results and caveats: Some responding clones were found in pre-infection memory, which suggests that pre-existing cross-reactive memory T cells took part in the SARS-CoV-2 response. Clones that contracted from day 15 to 85 showed balanced CD4/CD8 phenotypes, whereas a second wave of clones that expanded from day 15 to 37 leaned towards CD4+. The second-wave clones that peaked on day 37 were not confirmed to be SARS-CoV-2 specific. Only a couple of mild cases were covered in the study, and larger cohorts including severe cases with pre-infection samples were considered necessary. Contracting CD4+ clones were located mainly in the CM and EM memory subsets, whereas CD8+ clones were found to be enriched in EMRA.

The data were produced on an Illumina NovaSeq 6000. TCRalpha and TCRbeta cDNA libraries were built by 5'RACE with constant-segment primers, adding sample barcodes and unique molecular identifiers. RNA was extracted from every sample with Trizol reagent. Libraries were amplified in two PCR steps, with a second sample barcode and Illumina TruSeq adapters added in the second step. The libraries were sequenced on an Illumina NovaSeq using 2 x 150 bp paired-end reads. Concerning the study's data processing: With migec v1.2.7, reads were demultiplexed and then collapsed into UMI-guided consensus sequences. With mixcr v2.1.11, UMI consensuses were aligned to TRA and TRB V and J templates and assembled into clonotypes. Expanded or contracted clonotypes were those called significant by both edgeR and NoisET, with noise models trained on biological replicates. edgeR calls used a false discovery rate-adjusted p below 0.01 and a log2 fold-change threshold of 1. As an exploratory analysis of dynamics, PCA with hierarchical clustering was applied to max-normalized trajectories of the 1000 most abundant clonotypes. Separately sequenced CD4+ and CD8+ repertoires were used to assign the CD4 or CD8 phenotype of responding clones. TCRdb applied fastp at Q25 and MiXCR to the public reads, then kept only in-frame beta chains. Rows matching on CDR3 protein sequence are summarized as one entry with the most common DNA and genes. These V and J calls are TCRdb output, not the study's own analysis. The sample table contains hundreds of thousands of distinct CDR3 sequences; only one count was recorded for 20% of them. The top ten clones comprise roughly 8.4% of the sample.

Per the germline V gene (reference sequence), SEHNR is the CDR1 and FQNEAQ is the CDR2. Germline trimming amounts to 5 bases on V and 0 bases on J, with 6 as the count of junction bases outside the gene matches. The CDR3 goes from the cysteine to the phenylalanine over 16 residues. Only the CDR3 region is kept as DNA, spanning 48 bases read in frame from base 1. Recombination connected TRBV7-9 to TRBJ2-1; 8 central nucleotides agree with TRBD2. The TCR sequence derives from an adult woman who had mild COVID-19 (a few samples of this study predate the infection). The sample titles of this study are shuffled in the database, so cell type and time point are left out; the donor was told from shared clones. Sequencing used PBMCs or a T cell subset sorted from them (not recorded which). CDR3 loop: CASSPQSGSSYNEQFF. The sequenced DNA is TGTGCCAGCAGCCCTCAAAGCGGGAGCTCCTACAATGAGCAGTTCTTC. The variable domain in full, with residues beyond the CDR3 obtained from the reference TRBV7-9 and TRBJ2-1 genes, is DTGVSQNPRHKITKRGQNVTFRCDPISEHNRLYWYRQTLGQGPEFLTYFQNEAQLEKSRLLSDRFSAERPKGSFSTLEIQRTEQGDSAMYLCASSPQSGSSYNEQFFGPGTRLTVL.